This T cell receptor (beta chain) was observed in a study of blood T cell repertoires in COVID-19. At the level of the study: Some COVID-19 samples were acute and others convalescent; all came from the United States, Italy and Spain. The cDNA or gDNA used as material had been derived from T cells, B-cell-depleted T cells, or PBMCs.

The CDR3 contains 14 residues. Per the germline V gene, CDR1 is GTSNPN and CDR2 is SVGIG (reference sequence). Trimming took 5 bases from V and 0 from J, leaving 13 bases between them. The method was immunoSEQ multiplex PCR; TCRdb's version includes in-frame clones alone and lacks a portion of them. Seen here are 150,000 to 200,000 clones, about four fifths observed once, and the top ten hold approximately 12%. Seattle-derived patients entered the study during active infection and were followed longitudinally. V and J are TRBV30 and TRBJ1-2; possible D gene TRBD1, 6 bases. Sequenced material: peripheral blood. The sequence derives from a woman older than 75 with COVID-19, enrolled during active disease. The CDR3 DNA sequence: TGTGCCTGGCTCAAACAGGGTTCTAACTATGGCTACACCTTC. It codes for CAWLKQGSNYGYTF.